The 12 T cell receptor beta chains below all came from one sample that was sequenced in a study of tumor-infiltrating lymphocytes in primary liver carcinoma. Researchers generated TCR beta cDNA from approximately 520 ng of total RNA, relying on a constant-region primer. Three-round nested multiplex PCR performed with slightly modified ARM-PCR produced the TCR beta libraries. Both of the initial two PCR rounds ran for roughly 10 cycles and employed TRBV1-TRBV30 forward primers alongside a C-beta reverse primer. TCRdb reanalysed the multiplex PCR reads using MiXCR and keeps one entry per CDR3 protein. The repertoire consists of roughly 80,000 distinct CDR3 sequences, with under 75% occurring once and the leading ten covering about 28%. Bulk tissue was left unsorted, and RNA and DNA were co-extracted from roughly 20-30 mg of it. Sequences were obtained from tumor-adjacent normal liver tissue. Receptors were obtained from a man aged 35 to 55 with primary liver carcinoma and hepatitis B virus infection.

The table lists this clonotype with a count of one. A much larger clone lies one base from this, so it may be a read error. The rearrangement uses TRBV11-2 and TRBJ2-7; D call uncertain. Trimming pared 6 bases from V and 3 bases from J, leaving 9 bases between. Germline V gene data show CDR1 as SGHAT and CDR2 as FQNNGV. This CDR3 has 12 amino acids. CDR3 sequence reads: CASSLVGYEQYF. The CDR3 DNA sequence: TGTGCCAGCAGTCTCGTGGGCTACGAGCAGTACTTC.

A word on this clonotype: A much larger clone sits a single nucleotide away, making a read error possible. V is TRBV11-1 and J is TRBJ1-1, with D tentatively TRBD1 (6 bases). This CDR3 spans 13 amino acids. Germline values: CDR1 SGHAT, CDR2 FQDESV (reference sequence). The CDR3 coding sequence is TGTGCCAGCAGCTTAGCAGGGGGGACTGAAGCTCTCTTT. It specifies CASSLAGGTEALF.

A word on this clonotype: An end of the junction differs from the germline gene, which may be a read error. This chain links TRBV28 with TRBJ2-7; no firm D call. The V gene's germline CDR1 is MDHEN and CDR2 SYDVKM. The CDR3 is 15 residues long. The DNA for the CDR3 is TGTGTCAGCAGTCCGACCTACATCTTGCTCTACGAGCAATACTTC. This translates into CVSSPTYILLYEQYF.

In its sample, this clonotype was seen many times. The V and J genes are TRBV7-9 and TRBJ1-1; a possible D gene is TRBD1 (6 bases). Trimming stripped 5 bases from V and 2 bases from J, with 21 bases between. Germline CDR1 SEHNR, CDR2 FQNEAQ (reference sequence). There are 17 residues in the CDR3. Here the CDR3 DNA reads TGTGCCAGCAGCACTCCACTTCGGGGGGCCGTAAACACTGAAGCTTTCTTT. Amino acids: CASSTPLRGAVNTEAFF. Drawing the rest from reference TRBV7-9 and TRBJ1-1, the complete variable domain is DTGVSQNPRHKITKRGQNVTFRCDPISEHNRLYWYRQTLGQGPEFLTYFQNEAQLEKSRLLSDRFSAERPKGSFSTLEIQRTEQGDSAMYLCASSTPLRGAVNTEAFFGQGTRLTVV.

This clonotype was picked up many times. The chain carries TRBV29-1 and TRBJ1-1; a weak D match, TRBD1 (5 bases). Trimming shortened V by 0 bases and J by 4 bases, and 12 bases separated the two germline ends. Germline V CDR1 and CDR2: SQVTM, ANQGSEA. The CDR3 totals 14 residues. The CDR3: CSVEDGGDGTEAFF. CDR3 nucleotides: TGCAGCGTTGAAGATGGGGGTGACGGCACTGAAGCTTTCTTT.

Worth noting for this clonotype: The CDR3 end shows no conserved phenylalanine or tryptophan, and so a read error is likely. The chain couples TRBV6-1 to TRBJ2-7; unclear D gene. Trimming shortened V by 3 bases and J by 4 bases, and 10 bases separated the two germline ends. The CDR3 length is 13 residues. Germline CDR1 and CDR2: MNHNS and SASEGT. This chain's CDR3 is CASSEKRRYEQYL. The CDR3 DNA is TGTGCCAGCAGTGAGAAGAGGCGGTACGAGCAGTACTTA.

This clonotype occurred a few times. Being one base from a much bigger clone, this may be a read error. The chain employs TRBV6-2 or TRBV6-3 and TRBJ2-1; D unresolved. The CDR3 extends over 12 amino acids. Germline-derived CDR1 and CDR2 are MNHEY and SVGEGT. The CDR3 region is CTSADSYNEQFF. The DNA for the CDR3 is TGTACCAGCGCGGACTCCTACAATGAGCAGTTCTTC.

For this clonotype: The CDR3 does not close with the conserved phenylalanine or tryptophan, likely indicating a read error. J is TRBJ1-1 and V is TRBV6-5; D not resolved. The CDR3 consists of 15 residues. Germline V CDR1 and CDR2: MNHEY, SVGAGI. Trimming shortened V by 2 bases and J by 0 bases, and 10 bases separated the two germline ends. CDR3 residues: CASSYEVEMNTEAFL. The CDR3 coding sequence is TGTGCCAGCAGTTACGAGGTAGAGATGAACACTGAAGCTTTCCTT.

The rearrangement uses TRBV6-2 or TRBV6-3 and TRBJ2-3; tentative D call: TRBD2 (5 bases). The germline CDR1 and CDR2 sequences are MNHEY and SVGEGT. CDR3 size: 16 residues. The ends were cut back, 2 bases at V and 6 bases at J, with 18 bases in the middle. CDR3 region: CASSYDKVGVSDTQYF. CDR3 DNA: TGTGCCAGCAGTTACGACAAGGTGGGAGTAAGTGATACGCAGTATTTT.

Ten or more counts support this clonotype. The chain couples TRBV28 to TRBJ2-1, with D maybe TRBD1 (5 bases). V lost 7 bases and J lost 3, with 22 bases in between. The CDR3 sequence is 17 residues long. CDR1 is MDHEN, CDR2 SYDVKM, per germline. The CDR3 DNA reads TGTGCCAGCACACCCAGACCGGCCGGAAGGGGCTACAATGAGCAGTTCTTC. It translates to CASTPRPAGRGYNEQFF.

The genes are TRBV25-1 and TRBJ1-2; 8 nucleotides align to TRBD1. The trim removed 2 bases at V and 6 bases at J, leaving 8 bases unmatched. Per germline, CDR1 MGHDK and CDR2 SYGVNS. The CDR3 extends over 15 amino acids. The CDR3 region has the DNA TGTGCCAGCAGTGAAAGGGACAGGCCTCTAAATGGCTACACCTTC. Amino acid sequence: CASSERDRPLNGYTF.

The chain recombines TRBV12-3 or TRBV12-4 with TRBJ2-1; 8 bases fit TRBD2. The CDR3 totals 14 residues. V dropped 8 bases and J dropped 7; count of bases not matched to a gene: 10. This chain's CDR3 is CASGRTSIYNEQFF. The DNA for the CDR3 is TGTGCCAGCGGGAGGACTAGCATTTATAATGAGCAGTTCTTC.